The 5 T cell receptor beta chains listed next were all sequenced from one sample in a study of T cell responses to AZD1222 COVID-19 vaccine. The protocol was immunoSEQ multiplex PCR, while the TCRdb copy is restricted to in-frame clones and leaves out a portion. The sample holds 150,000 or so clones, about 85% seen once. The material was peripheral blood, obtained on day 0 of AZD1222 vaccination. The receptors originated from an adult in good health.

The table lists this clone with a count of one. The chain recombines TRBV6-5 with TRBJ1-1; a possible D gene is TRBD1 (5 bases). Germline-derived CDR1 and CDR2 are MNHEY and SVGAGI. The CDR3 has 14 residues. The V end was cut by 6 bases, the J end by 1 base, with 12 bases between. The CDR3 here is CASRAGTGNTEAFF. The CDR3 nucleotides read TGTGCCAGCAGAGCAGGGACCGGGAACACTGAAGCTTTCTTT.

The sample holds one count of this clone. This rearrangement joins TRBV27 to TRBJ1-6; TRBD1 matches at 10 bases. The germline CDR1 and CDR2 sequences are MNHEY and SMNVEV (reference sequence). This CDR3 contains 15 residues. After removal of 6 bases from V and 7 bases from J, the junction contained 6 bases not matched to a gene. CDR3: CASRASDRGNSPLHF. CDR3 nucleotides: TGTGCCAGCAGAGCTTCGGACAGGGGGAATTCACCCCTCCACTTT.

The V and J genes are TRBV6-1 and TRBJ2-3; 9 bases line up with TRBD1. The length of the CDR3 is 17 residues. Looked up from germline, CDR1 is MNHNS and CDR2 is SASEGT. V trimming: 4 bases; J trimming: 4 bases; junction bases outside the gene matches: 12. CDR3 region: CASSGNTGGARADTQYF. DNA of the CDR3: TGTGCCAGCAGTGGGAACACAGGGGGCGCGAGGGCAGATACGCAGTATTTT.

V is TRBV21-1 and J is TRBJ2-7; the D segment call TRBD2 is taken from the table without a DNA check. TRBV21-1 is designated a pseudogene. CDR3 length equals 11 residues. Written as DNA, the CDR3 is TGTGCCAGCAGCCGCGGGGGACACAGGTACTTC. Translated, it gives CASSRGGHRYF.

V gene TRBV19 combines with J gene TRBJ2-7, with D perhaps matching TRBD1 (6 bases). V was shortened by 3 bases and J by 3 bases, with 18 bases between the two germline ends. The CDR3 spans 16 residues. CDR1 is LNHDA and CDR2 is SQIVND in the germline V gene (reference sequence). The CDR3 DNA sequence: TGTGCCAGTAGTATGCGGGTTACAACAGGGAGCTACGAGCAGTACTTC. Protein sequence: CASSMRVTTGSYEQYF.